The 7 T cell receptor beta chains in this list originate from one sample, sequenced in a study of OX40 agonist ivuxolimab in advanced cancers. Profiled with immunoSEQ multiplex PCR; TCRdb holds only in-frame clones, not every one. The sample records about 77,000 clones, roughly 87% being singletons. The sequenced sample was CD4+ or CD8+ T cells sorted from blood, obtained in a trial of the OX40 agonist ivuxolimab. These TCRs come from an adult with an advanced solid tumor such as melanoma, head and neck, liver or kidney cancer.

The chain has TRBV15 and TRBJ1-5; D unclear. CDR3 length equals 13 residues. Germline-derived CDR1 and CDR2 are LNHNV and YYDKDF (reference sequence). V shed 0 bases and J shed 11 bases, with 11 bases lying between them. This CDR3 is CATSRDKGESQHF. The CDR3 DNA follows: TGTGCCACCAGCAGAGATAAGGGAGAGTCCCAGCATTTT.

The V and J genes are TRBV7-3 and TRBJ2-1, with D hard to call. The CDR3 sequence is 14 residues long. Germline V gene lookup returns CDR1 SGHTA and CDR2 FQGTGA. The V end was cut by 5 bases, the J end by 7 bases, with 15 bases between. The CDR3 loop reads CASSPRLGMNEQFF. The CDR3 bases are TGTGCCAGCAGCCCCCGTTTAGGGATGAATGAGCAGTTCTTC.

This clone was found a few times. This sequence joins TRBV6-1 and TRBJ2-7; D call uncertain. Germline values: CDR1 MNHNS, CDR2 SASEGT. The CDR3 loop spans 14 amino acids. V lost 3 bases and J 1 base, leaving 10 bases between the germline ends. The CDR3 bases are TGTGCCAGCAGTGACCGATCGAGTTCCTACGAGCAGTACTTC. It yields the protein CASSDRSSSYEQYF.

V gene TRBV5-1 combines with J gene TRBJ1-1; perhaps TRBD1 as D (5 bases). The CDR3 is 15 amino acids. Deletions cut 2 bases from V and 5 bases from J, with 16 bases between. Per germline, CDR1 SGHRS and CDR2 YFSETQ. CDR3 DNA: TGCGCCAGCAGCTTTGGGCTGGGAGGGGATACTGAAGCTTTCTTT. Protein product: CASSFGLGGDTEAFF.

This sequence joins TRBV21-1 and TRBJ2-7; the table gives TRBD1 as D, unverified against the DNA. TRBV21-1 is listed as a pseudogene. This CDR3 is built from 14 residues. In DNA form, the CDR3 reads TGTGCCAGCAGCACCCTACAGGGTAGGCACGAGCAGTACTTC. This codes for CASSTLQGRHEQYF.

This clone was found once. The chain employs TRBV15 and TRBJ2-7; D is unresolved. The CDR3 loop spans 12 amino acids. Trimming removed 0 bases at V and 9 bases at J, with 9 bases between. Germline lookup yields CDR1 LNHNV and CDR2 YYDKDF (reference sequence). As DNA, the CDR3 is TGTGCCACCAGCAGAGATCTCCTGCCGCAGTACTTC. Translation gives CATSRDLLPQYF.

The rearrangement joins TRBV9 to TRBJ2-1; maybe TRBD1 (6 bases). This CDR3 contains 16 residues. Trimming took 2 bases from V and 0 from J, leaving 12 bases between them. Germline assignment: CDR1 SGDLS and CDR2 YYNGEE. The DNA for the CDR3 is TGTGCCAGCAGCGTCGGGACACCGAGCTCCTACAATGAGCAGTTCTTC. Its protein product is CASSVGTPSSYNEQFF. The full variable domain, completed using reference TRBV9 and TRBJ2-1, is DSGVTQTPKHLITATGQRVTLRCSPRSGDLSVYWYQQSLDQGLQFLIQYYNGEERAKGNILERFSAQQFPDLHSELNLSSLELGDSALYFCASSVGTPSSYNEQFFGPGTRLTVL.